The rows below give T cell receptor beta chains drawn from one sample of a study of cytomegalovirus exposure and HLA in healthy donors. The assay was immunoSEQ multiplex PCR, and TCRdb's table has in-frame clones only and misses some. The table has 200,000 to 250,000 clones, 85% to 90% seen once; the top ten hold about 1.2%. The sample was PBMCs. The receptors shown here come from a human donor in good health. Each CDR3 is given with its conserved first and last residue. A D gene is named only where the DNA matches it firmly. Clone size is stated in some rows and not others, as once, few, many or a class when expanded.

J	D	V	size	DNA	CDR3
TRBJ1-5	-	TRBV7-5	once	TGTGCCAGAAGCTTACAGGAACCCGTTAGCAATCAGCCCCAGCATTTT	CARSLQEPVSNQPQHF
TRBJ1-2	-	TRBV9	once	TGTGCCAGCAGCGCGAGCGACAGTGGTAACTATGGCTACACCTTC	CASSASDSGNYGYTF
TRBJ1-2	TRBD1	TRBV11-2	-	TGTGCCAGCAGCTTGACAGGGGGCGGATACGGCTACACCTTC	CASSLTGGGYGYTF
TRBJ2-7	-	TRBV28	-	TGTGCCAGCGGTTCCCCCGCCCGAGTCTGGGAGCAGTACTTC	CASGSPARVWEQYF
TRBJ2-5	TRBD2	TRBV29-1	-	TGCAGCGTTGATGGGACTAGCGGTCAAGAGACCCAGTACTTC	CSVDGTSGQETQYF
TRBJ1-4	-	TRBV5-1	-	TGCGCCAGCAGCCATCAACTCGCCTCGAATGAAAAACTGTTTTTT	CASSHQLASNEKLFF
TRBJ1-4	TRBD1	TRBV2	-	TGTGCCAGCAGTGAAGCGCGACAGGGAGGTGAAAAACTGTTTTTT	CASSEARQGGEKLFF
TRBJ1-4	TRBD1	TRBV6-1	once	TGTGCCAGCAGTGAACGAGGGGGCCGGAATGAAAAACTGTTTTTT	CASSERGGRNEKLFF
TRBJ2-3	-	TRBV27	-	TGTGCCAGCTTAGAGGCAGATACGCAGTATTTT	CASLEADTQYF
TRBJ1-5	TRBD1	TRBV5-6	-	TGTGCCAGCAGCCACAGGGGGCGATATAGCAATCAGCCCCAGCATTTT	CASSHRGRYSNQPQHF
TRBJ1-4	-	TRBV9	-	TGTGCCAGCAGCGCACGAGGGGAAAAACTGTTTTTT	CASSARGEKLFF
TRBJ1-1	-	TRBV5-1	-	TGCGCCAGCAGCCCAGGGAGGGTGGGCACTGAAGCTTTCTTT	CASSPGRVGTEAFF
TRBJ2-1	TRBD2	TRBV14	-	TGTGCCAGCAGCCAAGTGGGCGGGAGGGCCTTTGAGCAGTTCTTC	CASSQVGGRAFEQFF
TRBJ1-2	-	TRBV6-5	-	TGTGCCAGCATGGCGGGAACACGAAGATATGGCTACACCTTC	CASMAGTRRYGYTF
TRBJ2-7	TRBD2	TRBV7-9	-	TGTGCCAGCAGCCGCAGTGTCGGCGGGAGCTGGAACGAGCAGTACTTC	CASSRSVGGSWNEQYF
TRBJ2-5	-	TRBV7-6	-	TGTGCCAGCAGCCATAGGACTGATCGCGAGACCCAGTACTTC	CASSHRTDRETQYF
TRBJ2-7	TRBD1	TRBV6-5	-	TGTGCCAGCAGTTCCGGACAGGGGTTCTACGAGCAGTACTTC	CASSSGQGFYEQYF
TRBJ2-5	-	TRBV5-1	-	TGCGCCAGCAGCTTGGCGCAGGGCACTGGGACCCAGTACTTC	CASSLAQGTGTQYF
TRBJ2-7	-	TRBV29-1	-	TGCAGCGCTTCAGGCGGGGAAAGCTCCTACGAGCAGTACTTC	CSASGGESSYEQYF
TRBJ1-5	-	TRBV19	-	TGTGCCAGTAGTATAGATTACAGCTATAATCAGCCCCAGCATTTT	CASSIDYSYNQPQHF
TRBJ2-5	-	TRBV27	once	TGTGCCAGCAGTTCCCCGGGTTCCCGGCAGTACTTC	CASSSPGSRQYF
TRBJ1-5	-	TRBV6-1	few	TGTGCCAGTTCAGGGTCCGATCAGCCCCAGCATTTT	CASSGSDQPQHF
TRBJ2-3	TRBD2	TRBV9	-	TGTGCCAGCAGCTCGCGTAGCGGGAGACTTACAGATACGCAGTATTTT	CASSSRSGRLTDTQYF
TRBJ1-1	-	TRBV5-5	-	TGTGCCAGCAGCTTGGTCCCGGTGAACACTGAAGCTTTCTTT	CASSLVPVNTEAFF
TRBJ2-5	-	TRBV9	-	TGTGCCAGCAGCGACGAGAAGACCCAGTACTTC	CASSDEKTQYF
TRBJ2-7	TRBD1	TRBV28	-	TGTGCCAGCAGCAAACAGGGGCTAAGTCTGCCATACGAGCAGTACTTC	CASSKQGLSLPYEQYF
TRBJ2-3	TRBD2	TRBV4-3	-	TGCGCCAGCAGCCAAGATCGGGGACTAGCGGGAGGGCCCCCAGATACGCAGTATTTT	CASSQDRGLAGGPPDTQYF
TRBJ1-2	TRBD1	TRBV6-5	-	TGTGCCAGCAGTTACCTATCCCGGACAGGGGGATATGGCTACACCTTC	CASSYLSRTGGYGYTF
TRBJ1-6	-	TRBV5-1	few	TGCGCCAGCAGCTTGGCCCGGGGGGCAACTGGTTCACCCCTCCACTTT	CASSLARGATGSPLHF
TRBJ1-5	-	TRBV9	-	TGTGCCAGCAGCGCCCACTATAGCAATCAGCCCCAGCATTTT	CASSAHYSNQPQHF
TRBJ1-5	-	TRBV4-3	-	TGCGCCAGCAGCCAAGAGTGGGGGGACAATCAGCCCCAGCATTTT	CASSQEWGDNQPQHF
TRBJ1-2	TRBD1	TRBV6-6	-	TGTGCCAGCAGCCCCGGGACAGGGGGCGGTTATGGCTACACCTTC	CASSPGTGGGYGYTF
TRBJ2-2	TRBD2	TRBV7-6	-	TGTGCCAGCAGCCTGGGGCTAGCGGGAGTCGGAACCGGGGAGCTGTTTTTT	CASSLGLAGVGTGELFF
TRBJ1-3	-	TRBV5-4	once	TGTGCCAGCAGACCGGACAGCTCTGGAAACACCATATATTTT	CASRPDSSGNTIYF
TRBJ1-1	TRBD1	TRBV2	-	TGTGCCAGCAGCGACCCCGGGACAGTAAACACTGAAGCTTTCTTT	CASSDPGTVNTEAFF
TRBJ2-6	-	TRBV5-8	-	TGTGCCAGCAGCTTGGTCAGAAAAGGGGCCAACGTCCTGACTTTC	CASSLVRKGANVLTF
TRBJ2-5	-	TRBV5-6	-	TGTGCCAGCAGCTTGGATCCTAGTCAAGAGACCCAGTACTTC	CASSLDPSQETQYF
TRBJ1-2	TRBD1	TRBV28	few	TGTGCCAGCAGTTTGGTAGGGGGCTTTGGCTACACCTTC	CASSLVGGFGYTF
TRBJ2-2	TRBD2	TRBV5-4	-	TGTGCCAGCAGCCCACGACTAGCGGCGAGCGCCGGGGAGCTGTTTTTT	CASSPRLAASAGELFF
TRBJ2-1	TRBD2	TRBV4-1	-	TGCGCCAGCAGCCAGCCGCGCTCGGGGACTAGTTCCTACAATGAGCAGTTCTTC	CASSQPRSGTSSYNEQFF
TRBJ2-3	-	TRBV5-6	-	TGTGCCAGCAGCCCGGGGGTCAGCACAGATACGCAGTATTTT	CASSPGVSTDTQYF
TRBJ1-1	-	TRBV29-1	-	TGCAGCGTTGGAAGTCGAAGACTAAACACTGAAGCTTTCTTT	CSVGSRRLNTEAFF
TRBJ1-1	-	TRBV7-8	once	TGTGCCAGCAGCTTATTGAGCGGTGAAGCTTTCTTT	CASSLLSGEAFF
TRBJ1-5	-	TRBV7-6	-	TGTGCCAGCAGCTTAGGGGGGTGGACAGACAATCAGCCCCAGCATTTT	CASSLGGWTDNQPQHF
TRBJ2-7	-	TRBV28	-	TGTGCCAGCAGTTTTTCGGGGTACCCTTACGAGCAGTACTTC	CASSFSGYPYEQYF
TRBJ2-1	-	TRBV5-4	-	TGTGCCAGCAGCTTAATGGCCGATGACTACAATGAGCAGTTCTTC	CASSLMADDYNEQFF
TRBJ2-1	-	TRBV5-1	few	TGCGCCAGCAGCTTGGGGGGGGGCCCCTACAATGAGCAGTTCTTC	CASSLGGGPYNEQFF
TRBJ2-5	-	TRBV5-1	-	TGCGCCAGCAGCCGGTCGGGGCGGGGAGAAGAGACCCAGTACTTC	CASSRSGRGEETQYF
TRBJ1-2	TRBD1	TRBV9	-	TGTGCCAGCAGGGGCGATCGGGACAGAACTAACTATGGCTACACCTTC	CASRGDRDRTNYGYTF
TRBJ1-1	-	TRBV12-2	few	TGTGCAAGTCGCTTACCGGACAGGGGTAAAGGCGTTATGAACACTGAAGCTTTCTTT	CASRLPDRGKGVMNTEAFF
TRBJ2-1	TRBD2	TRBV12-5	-	TGTGCTAGTGGCCTCACCCTCTTGCGGGAGGGCCTGAATGAGCAGTTCTTC	CASGLTLLREGLNEQFF
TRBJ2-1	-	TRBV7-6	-	TGTGCCAGCAGCTTAGGTCTAGCGCTACCCAATGAGCAGTTCTTC	CASSLGLALPNEQFF
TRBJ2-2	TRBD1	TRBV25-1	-	TGTGCCAGCAGTCCGCCGAGGACAGGGGGCGGGGAGCTGTTTTTT	CASSPPRTGGGELFF
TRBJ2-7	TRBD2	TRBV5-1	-	TGCGCCAGCAGCTTGGGCGGGGGGCCGACCTACGAGCAGTACTTC	CASSLGGGPTYEQYF
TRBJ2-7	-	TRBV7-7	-	TGTGCTAGCAGACCCCAGGGATCTCACGAGCAGTACTTC	CASRPQGSHEQYF
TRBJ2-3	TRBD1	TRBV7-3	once	TGTGCCAGCAGCCCGGGACAGTCAGATACGCAGTATTTT	CASSPGQSDTQYF
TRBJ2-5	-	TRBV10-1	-	TGCGCCAGCAGTGATGGTGGTCTAACAGAGACCCAGTACTTC	CASSDGGLTETQYF
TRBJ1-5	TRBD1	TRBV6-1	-	TGTGCCAGCAGGGAGGGACAGATCAATCAGCCCCAGCATTTT	CASREGQINQPQHF